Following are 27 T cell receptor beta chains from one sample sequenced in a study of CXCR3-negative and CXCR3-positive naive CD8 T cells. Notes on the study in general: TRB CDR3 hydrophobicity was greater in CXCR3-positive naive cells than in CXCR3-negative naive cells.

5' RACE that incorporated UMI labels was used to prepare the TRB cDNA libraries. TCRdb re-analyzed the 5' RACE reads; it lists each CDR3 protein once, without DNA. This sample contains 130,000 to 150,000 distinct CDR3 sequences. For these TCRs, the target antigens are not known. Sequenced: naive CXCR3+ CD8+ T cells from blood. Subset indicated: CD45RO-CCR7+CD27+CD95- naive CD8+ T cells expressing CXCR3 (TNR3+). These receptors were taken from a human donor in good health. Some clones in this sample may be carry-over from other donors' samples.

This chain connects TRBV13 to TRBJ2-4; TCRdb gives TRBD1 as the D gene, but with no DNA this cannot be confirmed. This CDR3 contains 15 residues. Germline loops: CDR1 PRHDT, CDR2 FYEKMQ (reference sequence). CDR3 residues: CASSLGRDRGDIQYF.

This CDR3 reads CASSFGQYEQYF. The rearrangement uses TRBV19 and TRBJ2-7; TCRdb calls TRBD1, which cannot be checked without DNA. Germline CDR1 reads LNHDA; CDR2 reads SQIVND (reference sequence). This CDR3 spans 12 amino acids.

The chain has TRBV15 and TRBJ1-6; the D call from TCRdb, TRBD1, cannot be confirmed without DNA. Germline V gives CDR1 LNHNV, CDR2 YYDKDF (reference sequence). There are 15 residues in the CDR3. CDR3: CATSLDRAANSPLHF.

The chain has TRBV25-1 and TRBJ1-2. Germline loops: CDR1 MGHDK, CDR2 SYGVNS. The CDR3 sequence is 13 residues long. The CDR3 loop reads CASSEGRHLGYTF.

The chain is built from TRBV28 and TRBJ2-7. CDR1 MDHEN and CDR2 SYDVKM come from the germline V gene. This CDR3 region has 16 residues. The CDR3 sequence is CASSTPRMDRATEQYF.

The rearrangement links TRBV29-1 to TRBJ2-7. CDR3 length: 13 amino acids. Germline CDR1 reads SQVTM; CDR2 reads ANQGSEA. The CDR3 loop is CSVETGSAYEQYF.

The CDR3 sequence is CASSLGAGTDTGELFF. The chain links TRBV5-6 to TRBJ2-2; TCRdb proposes TRBD1, but this gene call is untestable without DNA. Germline CDR1 is SGHDT and CDR2 is YYEEEE. The CDR3 is made up of 16 amino acids.

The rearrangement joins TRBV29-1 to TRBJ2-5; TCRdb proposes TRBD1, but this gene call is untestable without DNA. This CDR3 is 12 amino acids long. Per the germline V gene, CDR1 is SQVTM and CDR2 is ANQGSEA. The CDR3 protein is CSVYRVEETQYF.

This CDR3 is CASSLGDREQFF. The rearrangement uses TRBV3-1 and TRBJ2-1; the TCRdb call, TRBD1, lacks DNA for checking. CDR1 is LGHDT, CDR2 YNNKEL, per germline (reference sequence). The CDR3 runs to 12 residues.

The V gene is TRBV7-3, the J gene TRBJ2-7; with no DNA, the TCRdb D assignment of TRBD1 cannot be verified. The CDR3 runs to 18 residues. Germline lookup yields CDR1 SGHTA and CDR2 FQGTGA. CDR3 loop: CASSLRTSAGQGICEQYF. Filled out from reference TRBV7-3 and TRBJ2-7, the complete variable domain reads GAGVSQTPSNKVTEKGKYVELRCDPISGHTALYWYRQSLGQGPEFLIYFQGTGAADDSGLPNDRFFAVRPEGSVSTLKIQRTERGDSAVYLCASSLRTSAGQGICEQYFGPGTRLTVT.

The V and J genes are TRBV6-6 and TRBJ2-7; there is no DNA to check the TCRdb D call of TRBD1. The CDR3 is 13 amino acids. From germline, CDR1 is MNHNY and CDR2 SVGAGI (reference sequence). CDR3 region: CASRPQGRYEQYF.

This CDR3 is CASSLWDRADEQFF. The rearrangement joins TRBV12-3 or TRBV12-4 to TRBJ2-1; no DNA is available, so the TRBD1 call from TCRdb remains unchecked. The CDR3 is 14 residues long.

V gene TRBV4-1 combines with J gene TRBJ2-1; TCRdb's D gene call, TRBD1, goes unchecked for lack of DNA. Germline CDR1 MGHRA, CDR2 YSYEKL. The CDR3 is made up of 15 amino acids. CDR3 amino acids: CASSQLTGGDNEQFF.

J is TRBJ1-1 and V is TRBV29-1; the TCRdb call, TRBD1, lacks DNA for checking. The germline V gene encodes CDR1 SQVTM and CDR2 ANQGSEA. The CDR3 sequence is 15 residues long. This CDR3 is CSVEDETGMNSEAFF.

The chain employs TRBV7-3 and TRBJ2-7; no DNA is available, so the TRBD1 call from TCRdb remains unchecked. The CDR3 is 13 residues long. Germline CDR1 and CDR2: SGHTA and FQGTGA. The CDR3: CASSFFQGSEQYF.

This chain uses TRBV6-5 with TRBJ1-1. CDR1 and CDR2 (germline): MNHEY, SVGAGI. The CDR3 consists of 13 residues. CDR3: CASSIGENTEAFF.

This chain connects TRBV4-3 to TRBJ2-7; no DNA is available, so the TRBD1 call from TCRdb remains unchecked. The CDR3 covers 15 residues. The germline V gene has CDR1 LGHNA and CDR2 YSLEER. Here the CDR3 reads CASSQDRQPTYEQYF.

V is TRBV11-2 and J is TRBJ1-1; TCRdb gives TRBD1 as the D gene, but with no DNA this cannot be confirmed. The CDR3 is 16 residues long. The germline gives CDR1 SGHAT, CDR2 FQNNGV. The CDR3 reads CASNYQGQTRDTEAFF.

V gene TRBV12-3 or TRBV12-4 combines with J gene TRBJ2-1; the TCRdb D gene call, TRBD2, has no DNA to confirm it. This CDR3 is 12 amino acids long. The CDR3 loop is CASSSSLWGQFF.

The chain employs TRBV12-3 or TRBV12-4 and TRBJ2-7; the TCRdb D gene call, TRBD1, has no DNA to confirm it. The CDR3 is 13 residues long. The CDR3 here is CASSPRGFHEQYF.

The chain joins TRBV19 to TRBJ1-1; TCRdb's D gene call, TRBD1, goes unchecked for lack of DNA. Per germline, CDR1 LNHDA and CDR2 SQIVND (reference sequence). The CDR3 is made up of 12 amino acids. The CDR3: CATGVLGTEAFF.

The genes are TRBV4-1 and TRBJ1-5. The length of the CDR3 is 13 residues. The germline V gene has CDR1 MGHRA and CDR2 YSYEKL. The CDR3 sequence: CASSETPNQPQHF.

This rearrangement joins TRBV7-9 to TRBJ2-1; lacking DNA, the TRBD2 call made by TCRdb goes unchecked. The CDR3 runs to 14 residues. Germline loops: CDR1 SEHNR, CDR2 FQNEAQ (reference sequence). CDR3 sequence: CASSLGGGAIEQFF.

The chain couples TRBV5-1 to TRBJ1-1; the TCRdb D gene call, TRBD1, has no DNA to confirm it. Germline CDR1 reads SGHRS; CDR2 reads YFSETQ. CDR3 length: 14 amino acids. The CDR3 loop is CASSPGLGGTEAFF.

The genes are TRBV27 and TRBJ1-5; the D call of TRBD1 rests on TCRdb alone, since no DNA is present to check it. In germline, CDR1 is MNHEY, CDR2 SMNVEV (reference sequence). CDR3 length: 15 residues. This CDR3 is CASRGAGDSNQPQHF.

CDR3 sequence: CSARDEGLAVHEQYF. The V gene is TRBV20-1, the J gene TRBJ2-7; TCRdb designates TRBD2, a call that cannot be tested without DNA. The length of the CDR3 is 15 residues. Germline V lookup: CDR1 DFQATT, CDR2 SNEGSKA (reference sequence).

The CDR3 protein is CATRAGGLNEKLFF. The J gene is TRBJ1-4, the V gene TRBV19. The CDR3 loop spans 14 amino acids. The germline V gene has CDR1 LNHDA and CDR2 SQIVND (reference sequence).